The 32 T cell receptor beta chains in this list originate from one sample, sequenced in a study of T cell responses to AZD1222 COVID-19 vaccine. Profiled with immunoSEQ multiplex PCR; TCRdb holds only in-frame clones, not every one. The sample has about 110,000 clones, 81% seen once. The material sequenced was peripheral blood, taken on day 0 of AZD1222 vaccination. The receptors derive from an adult in good health.

V is TRBV5-1 and J is TRBJ2-2, with 9 nucleotides matching TRBD1. CDR1 SGHRS and CDR2 YFSETQ come from the germline V gene. The CDR3 loop spans 14 amino acids. J was trimmed by 5 bases and V by 5 bases; bases with no gene match: 4. CDR3 sequence reads: CASRLQGATGELFF. CDR3 coding DNA: TGCGCCAGCAGACTACAGGGGGCAACCGGGGAGCTGTTTTTT.

The V gene is TRBV3-1 (or the pseudogene TRBV3-2), the J gene TRBJ1-5; TRBD1 might be the D (6 bases). The CDR3 extends over 14 amino acids. V dropped 4 bases and J dropped 3 bases, with 10 bases sitting between them. Germline V lookup: CDR1 LGHDT, CDR2 YNNKEL (reference sequence). As DNA, the CDR3 is TGTGCCAGCAGCCTACAGGGTTCCAATCAGCCCCAGCATTTT. Translated: CASSLQGSNQPQHF.

This clone was recorded a few times. A junction end diverges from the germline sequence, so it may reflect a read error. The chain links TRBV27 to TRBJ1-2; maybe TRBD1 (5 bases). Germline assignment: CDR1 MNHEY and CDR2 SMNVEV (reference sequence). This CDR3 region has 12 residues. The CDR3 nucleotides are TGTGCCAGCGGGCGGGGCGGGAACCCGGAAAAATTC. Translation gives CASGRGGNPEKF.

The sample holds a few counts of this clone. V and J are TRBV4-1 and TRBJ2-7; D possibly corresponds to TRBD1 (5 bases). V shed 3 bases and J shed 5 bases, with 20 bases lying between them. The CDR3 runs to 16 residues. Germline V lookup: CDR1 MGHRA, CDR2 YSYEKL. CDR3 DNA: TGCGCCAGCAGCCATCTACGAGGCAGGGTGGTCCACGAGCAGTACTTC. This codes for CASSHLRGRVVHEQYF.

The chain links TRBV4-3 to TRBJ1-2; 7 nucleotides line up with TRBD1. Germline lookup yields CDR1 LGHNA and CDR2 YSLEER. The V segment lost 2 bases and the J segment 8 bases; nucleotides outside the gene matches: 8. This CDR3 comprises 14 residues. The CDR3, as DNA: TGCGCCAGCAGCCAAAAACGGACACAGGGGGGCTACACCTTC. Protein sequence: CASSQKRTQGGYTF.

The rearrangement joins TRBV7-7 to TRBJ2-5, with 7 bases matching TRBD2. Germline CDR1 is SSHAT and CDR2 is FNYEAQ (reference sequence). The trim removed 5 bases at V and 5 bases at J, leaving 8 bases unmatched. The CDR3 length is 14 residues. The CDR3 DNA follows: TGTGCCAGCAGCCTATCGGGACTATTGGAGACCCAGTACTTC. Its translation: CASSLSGLLETQYF.

This chain uses TRBV4-3 with TRBJ2-7; 8 nucleotides align to TRBD1. Trimming at V came to 1 base and at J to 6 bases, leaving 8 bases not matched to a gene. CDR3 length: 15 amino acids. Per the germline V gene, CDR1 is LGHNA and CDR2 is YSLEER. CDR3 sequence: CASSQGRAQGGEQYF. The DNA of the CDR3 is TGCGCCAGCAGCCAAGGGCGGGCACAGGGGGGCGAGCAGTACTTC.

The chain has TRBV6-6 and TRBJ1-1; D gene ambiguous. Between the trimmed V and J ends, which lost 6 bases and 3 bases, there was a span of 5 bases. CDR3 size: 11 residues. Germline-derived CDR1 and CDR2 are MNHNY and SVGAGI (reference sequence). The DNA of the CDR3 is TGTGCCAGCAGCCCTTACACTGAAGCTTTCTTT. It yields the protein CASSPYTEAFF.

This clone was observed a handful of times. The chain uses TRBV27 and TRBJ2-7; D is uncertain. V was shortened by 2 bases and J by 0 bases, with 5 bases between the two germline ends. The CDR3 is made up of 13 amino acids. CDR1 MNHEY and CDR2 SMNVEV come from the germline V gene (reference sequence). DNA of the CDR3: TGTGCCAGCAGTTTAGGGCACTCCTACGAGCAGTACTTC. Its translation: CASSLGHSYEQYF.

Only one count was recorded for this clone. The chain combines TRBV5-1 with TRBJ1-5, with a weak D call TRBD1 (6 bases). V was trimmed by 0 bases and J by 2 bases, leaving 9 bases between them. This CDR3 is built from 15 residues. CDR1 SGHRS and CDR2 YFSETQ come from the germline V gene. CDR3 in amino acids: CASSLVAGGNQPQHF. In DNA form, the CDR3 reads TGCGCCAGCAGCTTGGTCGCAGGGGGCAATCAGCCCCAGCATTTT.

The V gene is TRBV28, the J gene TRBJ2-6; D is uncertain. CDR1 is MDHEN and CDR2 is SYDVKM in the germline V gene. This CDR3 contains 16 residues. Trimming took off 1 base at V and 0 bases at J, with 7 bases between the two ends. The CDR3 region is CASSLFWSSGANVLTF. CDR3 sequence (DNA): TGTGCCAGCAGTTTATTTTGGAGCTCTGGGGCCAACGTCCTGACTTTC.

V is TRBV18 and J is TRBJ1-1; 9 bases line up with TRBD1. This CDR3 region has 14 residues. CDR1 KGHSH and CDR2 LQKENI come from the germline V gene. V was pared by 3 bases and J by 3 bases, with 2 bases of the junction left unmatched. Here the CDR3 reads CASSPGQGHTEAFF. The CDR3 coding sequence is TGTGCCAGCTCACCCGGACAGGGGCACACTGAAGCTTTCTTT.

The chain recombines TRBV28 with TRBJ1-5; D possibly corresponds to TRBD1 (6 bases). Trimming removed 3 bases at V and 3 bases at J, with 12 bases between. CDR1 is MDHEN and CDR2 is SYDVKM in the germline V gene. The CDR3 has 15 residues. The chain's CDR3 is CASSLSDRPNQPQHF. DNA of the CDR3: TGTGCCAGCAGTTTGTCAGACAGGCCCAATCAGCCCCAGCATTTT.

This chain connects TRBV19 to TRBJ1-5; TRBD1 aligns across 9 bases. The germline gives CDR1 LNHDA, CDR2 SQIVND (reference sequence). Trimming at V came to 7 bases and at J to 1 base, leaving 5 bases not matched to a gene. The CDR3 sequence is 15 residues long. The CDR3 nucleotides read TGTGCCAGTACCAACAGGGGGCGAAGCAATCAGCCCCAGCATTTT. Its protein is CASTNRGRSNQPQHF.

The genes are TRBV6-6 and TRBJ1-2; a weak D match, TRBD1 (5 bases). V was cut by 0 bases and J by 7 bases, with 12 bases left in between. CDR3 size: 14 residues. Germline V gene sequence: CDR1 MNHNY, CDR2 SVGAGI (reference sequence). The chain's CDR3 is CASSYSMGGRGYTF. CDR3 nucleotide sequence: TGTGCCAGCAGTTACTCGATGGGGGGTCGTGGCTACACCTTC.

The gene calls are TRBV2 and TRBJ2-2; D remains ambiguous. The V gene's germline CDR1 is SNHLY and CDR2 FYNNEI. V was clipped by 3 bases and J by 0 bases, with 8 bases between them. This CDR3 has 15 residues. The CDR3 DNA follows: TGTGCCAGCAGTGACACGAGAGCGAACACCGGGGAGCTGTTTTTT. This translates into CASSDTRANTGELFF.

This clone has more than one count but fewer than ten. The rearrangement joins TRBV29-1 to TRBJ1-2; TRBD1 is a possible D gene (6 bases). The CDR3 totals 13 residues. Germline V CDR1 and CDR2: SQVTM, ANQGSEA. The V and J ends lost 7 bases and 8 bases respectively, with 20 bases between them. The CDR3 sequence is CSAKWQGKDGYTF. The DNA for the CDR3 is TGCAGCGCTAAGTGGCAGGGGAAGGACGGCTACACCTTC.

This clone was picked up a small number of times. V is TRBV28 and J is TRBJ1-5, with TRBD1 matching over 10 bases. V shed 6 bases and J 7 bases; nucleotides not matched to a gene: 12. Germline lookup yields CDR1 MDHEN and CDR2 SYDVKM. The CDR3 contains 16 residues. DNA of the CDR3: TGTGCCAGCAGCCCTCCGACAGGGGGCAGGAGACAGCCCCAGCATTTT. Translating gives CASSPPTGGRRQPQHF.

In its sample, this clone was seen a few times. The chain employs TRBV28 and TRBJ1-2, with TRBD1 matching 7 bases. Per the germline V gene, CDR1 is MDHEN and CDR2 is SYDVKM. Trimming took 6 bases from V and 8 from J; bases not matched to a gene: 15. This CDR3 comprises 15 residues. The CDR3 sequence: CASSSQDTDRVGYTF. The CDR3 coding sequence is TGTGCCAGCAGCTCACAGGATACCGACAGGGTGGGCTACACCTTC.

The chain recombines TRBV7-2 with TRBJ2-1, with 14 bases aligning to TRBD2. The CDR3 loop spans 17 amino acids. V shed 5 bases, J shed 6 bases, and the junction held 9 bases outside the gene matches. The germline V gene encodes CDR1 SGHTA and CDR2 FQGNSA. The CDR3 DNA sequence: TGTGCCAGCAGCACCGGACTAGCGGGGGGCGGGTCCAATGAGCAGTTCTTC. Translating gives CASSTGLAGGGSNEQFF.

CDR3 loop: CASSQEASGSRDTQYF. CDR3 DNA: TGCGCCAGCAGCCAAGAGGCTAGCGGGAGCCGGGATACGCAGTATTTT. The chain recombines TRBV4-1 with TRBJ2-3; 10 bases are shared with TRBD2. Trimming removed 0 bases from V and 6 bases from J; junction bases left unmatched: 6. The germline CDR1 and CDR2 sequences are MGHRA and YSYEKL. The CDR3 has 16 amino acids.

This clone was observed a single time. The chain carries TRBV4-3 and TRBJ2-2; possibly TRBD1 for D (7 bases). Trimming cost V 0 bases and J 4 bases, with 12 bases left between them. CDR3 length: 16 amino acids. Germline lookup yields CDR1 LGHNA and CDR2 YSLEER. CDR3 loop: CASSQEPQGGTGELFF. CDR3 nucleotides: TGCGCCAGCAGCCAAGAACCCCAGGGGGGCACCGGGGAGCTGTTTTTT.

V gene TRBV4-3 combines with J gene TRBJ2-4, with D uncertain. The V end was cut by 0 bases, the J end by 3 bases, with 12 bases between. The germline CDR1 and CDR2 sequences are LGHNA and YSLEER. CDR3 length: 16 residues. In DNA form, the CDR3 reads TGCGCCAGCAGCCAAGATGGGGTGCTCGGCAAAAACATTCAGTACTTC. Amino acids: CASSQDGVLGKNIQYF.

The chain combines TRBV6-2 or TRBV6-3 with TRBJ1-5; 8 bases fit TRBD1. V lost 6 bases and J lost 0; bases outside the gene matches: 7. The CDR3 loop spans 16 amino acids. CDR1 and CDR2 from the germline V gene are MNHEY and SVGEGT. This chain's CDR3 is CASSAGQGYSNQPQHF. CDR3 coding DNA: TGTGCCAGCAGCGCCGGACAGGGTTATAGCAATCAGCCCCAGCATTTT.

The rearrangement joins TRBV13 to TRBJ1-4; D unclear. Per the germline V gene, CDR1 is PRHDT and CDR2 is FYEKMQ (reference sequence). CDR3 length: 12 amino acids. The ends were cut back, 2 bases at V and 12 bases at J, with 10 bases in the middle. Here the CDR3 reads CASSLWSKELFF. The CDR3 nucleotides are TGTGCCAGCAGCTTATGGTCAAAGGAACTGTTTTTT.

The V and J genes are TRBV29-1 and TRBJ1-3; D is perhaps TRBD1 (5 bases). Germline V gives CDR1 SQVTM, CDR2 ANQGSEA. Trimming stripped 4 bases from V and 0 bases from J, with 7 bases between. This CDR3 contains 13 residues. The CDR3 region is CSVGQHSGNTIYF. The CDR3 coding sequence is TGCAGCGTTGGACAGCACTCTGGAAACACCATATATTTT.

The chain combines TRBV28 with TRBJ1-2; tentatively, D is TRBD1 (5 bases). This CDR3 spans 13 amino acids. V lost 4 bases to trimming and J lost 7 bases, with 13 bases between them. Germline loops: CDR1 MDHEN, CDR2 SYDVKM. DNA for the CDR3: TGTGCCAGCAGTTCGCAGGGACGCGGTGGCTACACCTTC. Protein sequence: CASSSQGRGGYTF.

The chain recombines TRBV4-3 with TRBJ1-1; the D is unclear. The ends were cut back, 0 bases at V and 9 bases at J, with 11 bases in the middle. This CDR3 is built from 13 residues. The germline V gene encodes CDR1 LGHNA and CDR2 YSLEER. The CDR3 spells CASSQDYRNKAFF. The CDR3 region has the DNA TGCGCCAGCAGCCAAGATTATAGGAATAAAGCTTTCTTT.

This sequence joins TRBV2 and TRBJ2-3, with 13 nucleotides matching TRBD2. The V gene end was trimmed by 8 bases and the J gene end by 4 bases; junction bases not matched to a gene: 12. Germline V gene lookup returns CDR1 SNHLY and CDR2 FYNNEI. CDR3 length: 17 residues. CDR3 in amino acids: CASRRQLTSGRPDTQYF. For the CDR3, the DNA is TGTGCCAGCCGAAGACAACTGACTAGCGGGAGGCCAGATACGCAGTATTTT.

This clone was detected only a few times. The chain recombines TRBV3-1 (or the pseudogene TRBV3-2) with TRBJ1-5; no definite D call. Germline V gives CDR1 LGHDT, CDR2 YNNKEL (reference sequence). This CDR3 has 15 residues. V lost 0 bases and J lost 7, with 13 bases in between. The CDR3 region has the DNA TGTGCCAGCAGCCAAGATCCGGGAGTAAGGCAGCCCCAGCATTTT. Translated, it gives CASSQDPGVRQPQHF.

The V gene is TRBV5-1, the J gene TRBJ2-3; a possible D gene is TRBD2 (6 bases). The CDR3 is made up of 16 amino acids. Trimming removed 0 bases from V and 3 bases from J, with 14 bases in between. CDR1 SGHRS and CDR2 YFSETQ come from the germline V gene. In DNA, the CDR3 is TGCGCCAGCAGCTTGGGTGGAGGGGAAGCTACAGATACGCAGTATTTT. It is translated as CASSLGGGEATDTQYF.

V and J are TRBV11-2 and TRBJ1-1; 9 bases fit TRBD1. CDR3 length: 13 amino acids. After removal of 8 bases from V and 7 bases from J, the junction contained 8 bases not matched to a gene. CDR1 is SGHAT, CDR2 FQNNGV, per germline. The CDR3 sequence: CASGRQGVGEAFF. The CDR3 DNA is TGTGCCAGCGGAAGACAGGGGGTAGGTGAAGCTTTCTTT. Full variable domain (remainder filled in from reference TRBV11-2 and TRBJ1-1): EAGVAQSPRYKIIEKRQSVAFWCNPISGHATLYWYQQILGQGPKLLIQFQNNGVVDDSQLPKDRFSAERLKGVDSTLKIQPAKLEDSAVYLCASGRQGVGEAFFGQGTRLTVV.